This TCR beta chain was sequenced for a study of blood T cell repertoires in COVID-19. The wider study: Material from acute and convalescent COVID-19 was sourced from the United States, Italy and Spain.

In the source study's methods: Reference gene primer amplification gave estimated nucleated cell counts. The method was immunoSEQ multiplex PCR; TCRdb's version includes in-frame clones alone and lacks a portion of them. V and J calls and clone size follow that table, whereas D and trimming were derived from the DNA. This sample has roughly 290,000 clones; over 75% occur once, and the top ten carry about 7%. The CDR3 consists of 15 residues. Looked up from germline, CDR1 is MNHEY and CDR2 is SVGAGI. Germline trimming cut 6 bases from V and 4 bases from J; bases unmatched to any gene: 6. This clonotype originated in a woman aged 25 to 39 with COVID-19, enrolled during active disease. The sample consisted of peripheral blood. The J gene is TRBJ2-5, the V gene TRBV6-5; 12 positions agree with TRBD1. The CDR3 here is CASRPGTGGIETQYF. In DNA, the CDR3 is TGTGCCAGCAGACCTGGGACAGGGGGCATAGAGACCCAGTACTTC.